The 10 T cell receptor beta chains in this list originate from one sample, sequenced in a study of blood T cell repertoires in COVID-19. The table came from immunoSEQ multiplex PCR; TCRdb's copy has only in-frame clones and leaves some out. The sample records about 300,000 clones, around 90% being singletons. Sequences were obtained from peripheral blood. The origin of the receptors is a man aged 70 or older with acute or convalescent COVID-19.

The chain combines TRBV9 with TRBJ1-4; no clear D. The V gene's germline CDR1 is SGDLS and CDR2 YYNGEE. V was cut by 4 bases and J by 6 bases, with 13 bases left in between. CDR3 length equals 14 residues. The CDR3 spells CASSQVGRDEKLFF. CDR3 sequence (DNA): TGTGCCAGCAGCCAGGTTGGGAGGGATGAAAAACTGTTTTTT.

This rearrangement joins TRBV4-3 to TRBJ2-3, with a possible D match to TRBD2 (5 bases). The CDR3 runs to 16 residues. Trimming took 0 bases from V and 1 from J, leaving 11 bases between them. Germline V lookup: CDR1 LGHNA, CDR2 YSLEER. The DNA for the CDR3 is TGCGCCAGCAGCCAAGACCCCGGGGTCCGCACAGATACGCAGTATTTT. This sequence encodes CASSQDPGVRTDTQYF.

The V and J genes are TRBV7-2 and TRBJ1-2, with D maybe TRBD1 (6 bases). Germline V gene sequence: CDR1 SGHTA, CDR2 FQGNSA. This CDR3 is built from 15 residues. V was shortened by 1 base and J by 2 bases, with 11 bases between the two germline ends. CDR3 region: CASSLVPGENYGYTF. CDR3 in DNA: TGTGCCAGCAGCTTAGTTCCAGGGGAGAACTATGGCTACACCTTC.

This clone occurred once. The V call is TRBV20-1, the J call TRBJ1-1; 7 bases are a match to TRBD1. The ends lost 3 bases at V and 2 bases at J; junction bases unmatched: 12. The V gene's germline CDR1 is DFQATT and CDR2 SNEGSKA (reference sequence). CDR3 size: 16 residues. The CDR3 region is CSASRGGVGSNTEAFF. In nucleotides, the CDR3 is TGCAGTGCTAGTAGAGGGGGCGTGGGATCAAACACTGAAGCTTTCTTT.

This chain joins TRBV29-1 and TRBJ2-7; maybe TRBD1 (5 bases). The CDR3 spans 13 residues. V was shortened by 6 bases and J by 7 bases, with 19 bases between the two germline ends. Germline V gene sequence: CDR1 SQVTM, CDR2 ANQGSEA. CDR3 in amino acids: CSVRAGWGREQYF. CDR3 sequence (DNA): TGCAGCGTCAGGGCAGGGTGGGGTCGGGAGCAGTACTTC.

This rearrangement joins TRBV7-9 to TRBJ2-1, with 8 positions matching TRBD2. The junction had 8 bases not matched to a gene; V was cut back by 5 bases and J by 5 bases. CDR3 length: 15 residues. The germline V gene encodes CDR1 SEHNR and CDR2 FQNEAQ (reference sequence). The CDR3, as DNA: TGTGCCAGCAGCAACGGGGGACTAGTCCACAATGAGCAGTTCTTC. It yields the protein CASSNGGLVHNEQFF.

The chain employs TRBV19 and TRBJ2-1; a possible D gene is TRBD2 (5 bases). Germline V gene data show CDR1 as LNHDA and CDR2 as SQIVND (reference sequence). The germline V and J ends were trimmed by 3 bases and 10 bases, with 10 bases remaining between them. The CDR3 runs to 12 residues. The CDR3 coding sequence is TGTGCCAGTAGTATGGTGGACTGGGAGCAGTTCTTC. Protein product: CASSMVDWEQFF.

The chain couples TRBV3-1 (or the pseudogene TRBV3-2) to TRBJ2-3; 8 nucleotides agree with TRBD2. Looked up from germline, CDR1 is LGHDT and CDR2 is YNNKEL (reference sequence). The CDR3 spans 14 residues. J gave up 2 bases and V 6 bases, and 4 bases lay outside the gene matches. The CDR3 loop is CASRRREVTDTQYF. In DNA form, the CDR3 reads TGTGCCAGCAGGAGGCGGGAGGTCACAGATACGCAGTATTTT.

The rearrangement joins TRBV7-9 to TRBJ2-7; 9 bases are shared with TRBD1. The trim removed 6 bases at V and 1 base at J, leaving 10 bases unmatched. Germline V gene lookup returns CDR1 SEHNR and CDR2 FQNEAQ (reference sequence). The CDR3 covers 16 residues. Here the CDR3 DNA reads TGTGCCAGCAGTTCATCCGGGACAGGGATATCCTACGAGCAGTACTTC. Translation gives CASSSSGTGISYEQYF.

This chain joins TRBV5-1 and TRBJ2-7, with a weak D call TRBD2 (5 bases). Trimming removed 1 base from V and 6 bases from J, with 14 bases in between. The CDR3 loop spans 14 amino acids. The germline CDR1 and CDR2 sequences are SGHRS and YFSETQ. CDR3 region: CASSLSSLHPEQYF. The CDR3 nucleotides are TGCGCCAGCAGCTTGTCTAGCTTACACCCCGAGCAGTACTTC.